The clone carrying this T cell receptor (beta chain) appeared many times. TCRdb's table, derived via immunoSEQ multiplex PCR, lists solely in-frame clones and lacks some. Sampling found about 37,000 clones, none seen once. The data were obtained in a study of T cells after posttransplantation cyclophosphamide. This TCR was recovered from a man aged 30 to 39 in good health and a related stem cell transplant donor. The sequenced material came from PBMCs.

The CDR3 loop reads CASSLAGGQGTINTEAFF. The DNA for the CDR3 is TGCGCCAGCAGCTTGGCTGGGGGACAGGGGACCATCAACACTGAAGCTTTCTTT. This chain joins TRBV5-1 and TRBJ1-1, with 10 nucleotides matching TRBD1. The CDR3 sequence is 18 residues long. Germline CDR1 reads SGHRS; CDR2 reads YFSETQ. V lost 0 bases to trimming and J lost 2 bases; unmatched junction nucleotides: 10.